This TCR beta chain emerged from a study of shared clonotypes between healthy human individuals (dated by TCRdb to about 2020). Regarding the study in general: A couple of women and three men aged 18 to 49 years were included in the cohort. The study deeply sequenced blood TCR repertoires of about five healthy adults to estimate repertoire size and the extent of clonotype sharing between individuals. To increase sequencing depth and limit assay-specific biases, different laboratories used diverse techniques to prepare libraries and sequence TCR repertoires. Per donor, three plates each were used for CD4 naive and CD4 memory, two for CD8 naive, and one for CD8 memory. Each donor's leukapheresis produced roughly between roughly 0.9 and 8.9 billion PBMCs.

The research as a whole found: Estimated clonotype richness was generally larger for naive than for memory subsets. Sampling was restricted to blood, and TCR repertoires in tissues likely differ from the TCR repertoires found in blood. Across several donors, 4.5% to 6.5% of naive CD4, approximately 3.5% of naive CD8, 2.3% of memory CD4, and roughly 0.41% of memory CD8 clonotypes were shared. Pairwise subsampling led to the expectation that sequencing depth would affect the degree of clonotype sharing among donors. Higher generation probabilities were observed for clonotypes shared by all four sorted-subset donors than for non-shared clonotypes. Rarefaction of sorted-subset datasets indicated incomplete sequencing despite the large sequencing depth. Because the study included only a small number of donors, the genetic and exposure-history diversity represented was limited.

Note on this clone: Its antigen remains unidentified. Per-nucleotide qualities are absent, and no much larger clonotype sits a single base away.

Donors were healthy HIV-negative adults with no recently reported acute infections or vaccinations. Every donor was a Caucasian adult residing in Nashville, Tennessee, USA. Magnetic negative selection was used to enrich CD4+ T cells, after which naive cells were positively selected on CD45RA and the negative fraction became the memory subset. Blood was obtained by leukapheresis, after which PBMCs were separated by Ficoll-Histopaque density gradient centrifugation and cryopreserved in liquid nitrogen vapor phase. Purity and quantity of every magnetically sorted T cell population were checked by analytical flow cytometry. Genomic DNA was isolated from each sorted fraction and quantified by UV absorbance on a Nanodrop 2000c. CDR1 and CDR2 were assigned from the germline V gene (reference sequence) as LNHDA and SQIVND. Here V drops 6 bases and J drops 2 bases, and the junction holds 4 bases not matched to any gene. The CDR3 starts with the cysteine, ends with the phenylalanine, and has 15 residues. Kept here is only the CDR3 DNA, which spans 45 bases and is read in frame from base 1.

Using the deep immunoSEQ assay, TCR CDR3 regions were amplified from genomic DNA by multiplex PCR. Extracted genomic DNA from each cell subset was distributed evenly across all wells of several immunoSEQ 96-well plates, and each plate was treated as a replicate. For sorted subsets, approximately 190 ng genomic DNA, equal to 30,000 or so T cell genomes, was loaded into each replicate PCR. Purified libraries were quantified with a Qubit 3.0 fluorometer, sized on a Bioanalyzer 2100, and re-quantified with the KAPA Library Quantification kit. A separate single-read 150-cycle Illumina NextSeq 550 flow cell was used to sequence each immunoSEQ 96-well plate. The paper's processing steps were these. Because only junctional sequences without quality scores were contained in the immunoSEQ output, filtering matching that applied to full-length reads could not be performed. Sequences were annotated with PyIR, a Python wrapper for IgBLAST v1.9, and V/J genes and CDR3 were assigned using IMGT germline references. Reads with weak V/J assignments (E-value above 1e-6), missing CDR3, stop codons, out-of-frame junctions, or ambiguous translated residues were removed. A V3J clonotype was defined by an identical inferred V gene, J gene, and CDR3 amino acid sequence. Percentage overlap between repertoires was calculated by dividing the number of shared unique clonotypes by the size of the smaller repertoire. Repertoire richness was assessed with RTK rarefaction, the Chao1 estimator, and Recon v2.1 estimates of unobserved clonotypes. Generation probabilities were computed with OLGA for all TCRbeta clonotypes obtained by the gDNA method from four donors. TCRdb stores this immuneACCESS table with in-frame sequences only. Part of the clones is absent; in the studies checked, under half of the shortfall reflects unresolved V genes, and no reason is known for the rest. V, J and clone size are those of that table, while D and trimming were read from the DNA. The sample table lists about 2.3 million clones, 93% of them with a count of one. The top ten clonotypes cover about 0.37% of the sample.

The chain couples TRBV19 to TRBJ1-1; TRBD1 matches 12 bases in the middle. This TCR derives from a man aged 18 to 29 in good health. Some clones in this sample may be carry-over from other donors' samples. The specimen sequenced was naive CD4+ T cells from PBMCs. In light of the paper, this sample's cell subset or site label describes: CD45RA+ positively selected. The CDR3 corresponds to CASRPGTGGNTEAFF. The bases are TGTGCCAGTAGGCCTGGGACAGGGGGCAACACTGAAGCTTTCTTT.